Each of the 24 T cell receptor beta chains below was sequenced from the same sample in a study of T cell clonality in common variable immunodeficiency. General study results and limits: Fewer deletions and N-nucleotide insertions were reportedly seen in common variable immunodeficiency TCR beta sequences.

Antigens for these TCRs are unknown. TCRdb's table, derived via immunoSEQ multiplex PCR, lists solely in-frame clones and lacks some. The sample yields about 20,000 clones, without any singletons. Sequencing was done on a sample of peripheral blood mononuclear cells. These receptors were obtained from a human donor with common variable immunodeficiency.

Of note for this clone: The read ends 3 residues shy of where the CDR3 ends; the end is completed using the germline J gene. The V gene is TRBV19, the J gene TRBJ2-7, with TRBD1 as a possible D gene (6 bases). The CDR3 consists of 15 residues. V was clipped by 6 bases and J by 3 bases, with 18 bases between them. Germline V gives CDR1 LNHDA, CDR2 SQIVND (reference sequence). The CDR3 region is CASSPGGEVSYEQYF. Incomplete CDR3 DNA: TGTGCCAGTAGCCCTGGGGGCGAGGTAAGCTACGAG.

As to this clone: Read sequence stops 3 residues before the CDR3 end, and the germline J gene provides the missing end. V usage is TRBV18 and J usage is TRBJ2-1, with TRBD2 matching over 12 bases. J was trimmed by 0 bases and V by 5 bases; bases with no gene match: 11. The CDR3 length is 19 residues. The germline V gene has CDR1 KGHSH and CDR2 LQKENI. The CDR3 loop is CASSSTYQTSGSSYNEQFF. CDR3 DNA, as far as it was read: TGTGCCAGCTCATCAACATACCAGACTAGCGGGAGCTCCTACAATGAG.

This clone was counted many times. Read coverage stops 3 residues before the CDR3 terminus; the germline J gene supplies the remainder. The chain joins TRBV29-1 to TRBJ1-1; D unclear. Germline-derived CDR1 and CDR2 are SQVTM and ANQGSEA. CDR3 length: 12 residues. The ends were cut back, 5 bases at V and 4 bases at J, with 11 bases in the middle. The CDR3 DNA, read in part, is TGCAGCGTTATAGGTGCGGGCACTGAA. Translated: CSVIGAGTE. The whole CDR3 is CSVIGAGTEAFF.

This clone was counted only a few times. With the read ending 3 residues before the CDR3 end, the germline J gene is used to fill in that end. This chain uses TRBV7-2 with TRBJ2-7, with 10 bases lining up with TRBD2. The CDR3 loop spans 13 amino acids. V dropped 5 bases and J dropped 6; count of bases not matched to a gene: 4. Germline V gives CDR1 SGHTA, CDR2 FQGNSA. The sequenced part of the CDR3 DNA is TGTGCCAGCAGCGGAGGGACTAGCGTCGAG. The encoded protein is CASSGGTSVE. The complete CDR3 protein is CASSGGTSVEQYF. Using reference TRBV7-2 and TRBJ2-7 for the parts outside the CDR3, the full variable domain is GAGVSQSPSNKVTEKGKDVELRCDPISGHTALYWYRQSLGQGLEFLIYFQGNSAPDKSGLPSDRFSAERTGGSVSTLTIQRTQQEDSAVYLCASSGGTSVEQYFGPGTRLTVT.

This clone is judged medium-sized (0.01 to 0.1%). From the germline J gene comes the end of the CDR3, since the read stops 3 residues before it. The chain carries TRBV5-1 and TRBJ2-3; D may be TRBD1 (6 bases). The V end lost 4 bases, the J end lost 3 bases, and 15 bases lay between the germline ends. Germline CDR1 and CDR2: SGHRS and YFSETQ. The CDR3 is 15 amino acids. CDR3 residues: CASSIGATGTDTQYF. The sequenced CDR3 bases are TGCGCCAGCAGCATTGGGGCCACAGGGACAGATACG.

With respect to this clone: With the read ending 3 residues before the CDR3 end, the germline J gene is used to fill in that end. The rearrangement links TRBV7-9 to TRBJ2-5, with a weak D call TRBD2 (6 bases). Germline CDR1 and CDR2: SEHNR and FQNEAQ (reference sequence). The CDR3 is 15 residues long. Trimming took off 3 bases at V and 3 bases at J, with 14 bases between the two ends. This chain's CDR3 is CASSFRRGGEETQYF. The sequenced part of the CDR3 DNA is TGTGCCAGCAGCTTCCGGCGGGGCGGGGAAGAGACC.

Details on this clone: The read terminates 3 residues ahead of where the CDR3 ends, so the germline J gene completes it. The chain links TRBV7-6 to TRBJ2-2; D may be TRBD1 (5 bases). Trimming stripped 0 bases from V and 2 bases from J, with 10 bases between. Germline V CDR1 and CDR2: SGHVS, FNYEAQ. The CDR3 consists of 16 residues. This chain's CDR3 is CASSLAGQANTGELFF. The sequenced part of the CDR3 DNA is TGTGCCAGCAGCTTAGCGGGGCAGGCTAACACCGGGGAG. Combining the CDR3 with reference TRBV7-6 and TRBJ2-2 gives the whole variable domain GAGVSQSPRYKVTKRGQDVALRCDPISGHVSLYWYRQALGQGPEFLTYFNYEAQQDKSGLPNDRFSAERPEGSISTLTIQRTEQRDSAMYRCASSLAGQANTGELFFGEGSRLTVL.

This clone ranks as medium-sized (0.01 to 0.1%). The read terminates 3 residues before the CDR3 end, so the remaining end is supplied by the germline J gene. The chain combines TRBV15 with TRBJ1-1; D ambiguous. Trimming left V 3 bases short and J 4 bases short, with 15 bases between. CDR1 LNHNV and CDR2 YYDKDF come from the germline V gene (reference sequence). This CDR3 is built from 15 residues. The CDR3 spells CATSSRFGEGTEAFF. The part of the CDR3 DNA that was read is TGTGCCACCAGCAGTCGTTTCGGGGAAGGCACTGAA. Combining the CDR3 with reference TRBV15 and TRBJ1-1 gives the whole variable domain DAMVIQNPRYQVTQFGKPVTLSCSQTLNHNVMYWYQQKSSQAPKLLFHYYDKDFNNEADTPDNFQSRRPNTSFCFLDIRSPGLGDTAMYLCATSSRFGEGTEAFFGQGTRLTVV.

This clone appeared a few times. With the read ending 3 residues before the CDR3 end, the germline J gene is used to fill in that end. The V gene is TRBV30, the J gene TRBJ2-3; weak D call: TRBD1 (6 bases). The germline gives CDR1 GTSNPN, CDR2 SVGIG (reference sequence). This CDR3 comprises 13 residues. V was pared by 2 bases and J by 3 bases, with 9 bases between. The CDR3 here is CAWSIQGTDTQYF. Partial CDR3 DNA: TGTGCCTGGAGTATACAGGGAACAGATACG.

With respect to this clone: The read falls 3 residues short of the CDR3 end, and the missing part is taken from the germline J gene. V is TRBV19 and J is TRBJ1-4, with D uncertain. Germline CDR1 is LNHDA and CDR2 is SQIVND (reference sequence). The CDR3 contains 15 residues. CDR3 region: CASSEGLISIDKLFF. CDR3 DNA, as far as it was read: TGTGCCAGTTCCGAGGGTCTCATTTCTATTGACAAA.

Only a few counts were recorded for this clone. The CDR3 end is not reached by the read, which stops 3 residues before it; the germline J gene fills it in. The chain carries TRBV7-2 and TRBJ1-1; D perhaps matches TRBD1 (5 bases). The CDR3 has 15 residues. Deletions cut 2 bases from V and 1 base from J, with 11 bases between. The germline gives CDR1 SGHTA, CDR2 FQGNSA. CDR3 DNA, as far as it was read: TGTGCCAGCAGCTTAATTGGACACCCGAACACTGAA. Amino acid sequence: CASSLIGHPNTE. The complete CDR3 protein is CASSLIGHPNTEAFF.

The table lists this clone with a few counts. The CDR3 end lies 3 residues beyond the end of the read and is filled in from the germline J gene. The rearrangement joins TRBV6-2 or TRBV6-3 to TRBJ2-5; 8 bases fit TRBD2. V shed 4 bases and J 5 bases; nucleotides not matched to a gene: 15. The CDR3 is made up of 17 amino acids. Per germline, CDR1 MNHEY and CDR2 SVGEGT. CDR3 region: CASSSPPGTSVGETQYF. CDR3 DNA, as far as it was read: TGTGCCAGCAGTTCTCCCCCCGGGACTAGTGTCGGCGAGACC.

Concerning this clone: The CDR3 end is not reached by the read, which stops 3 residues before it; the germline J gene fills it in. The chain is built from TRBV7-9 and TRBJ2-3; possibly TRBD2 for D (5 bases). The length of the CDR3 is 13 residues. V gave up 4 bases and J gave up 4 bases, with 9 bases separating them. Germline lookup yields CDR1 SEHNR and CDR2 FQNEAQ (reference sequence). The sequenced part of the CDR3 DNA is TGTGCCAGCAGCTCGTCCGGGGCAGATACG. Its protein product is CASSSSGADT. The whole CDR3 region reads CASSSSGADTQYF.

In this sample, this clone turned up a few times. The read stops 3 residues short of the end of the CDR3; the missing end is completed from the germline J gene. V is TRBV29-1 and J is TRBJ2-5; D perhaps matches TRBD1 (5 bases). Germline CDR1 and CDR2: SQVTM and ANQGSEA. V shed 3 bases and J shed 3 bases, with 20 bases lying between them. The CDR3 loop spans 16 amino acids. CDR3 DNA (partial): TGCAGCGTTGACGGTCTTTCAGGGCTCCGTGAAGAGACC. It encodes CSVDGLSGLREET. From start to end, the CDR3 is CSVDGLSGLREETQYF.

A note on this clone: The missing CDR3 end, 3 residues past where the read stops, is filled in from the germline J gene. V gene TRBV7-2 combines with J gene TRBJ1-6; 9 nucleotides agree with TRBD1. With V trimmed by 0 bases and J by 8 bases, 2 bases remained unmatched. CDR1 and CDR2 (germline): SGHTA, FQGNSA. The length of the CDR3 is 15 residues. Incomplete CDR3 DNA: TGTGCCAGCAGCTTAGCACAGGGGGCGCATTCACCC. It yields the protein CASSLAQGAHSP. The whole CDR3 reads CASSLAQGAHSPLHF.

This clone was observed a few times. The CDR3 end falls 3 residues outside the read, so it is completed with the germline J gene. This chain links TRBV19 with TRBJ2-5; D may be TRBD1 (6 bases). The CDR3 has 14 amino acids. Between the trimmed V and J ends, which lost 5 bases and 4 bases, there was a span of 14 bases. Germline values: CDR1 LNHDA, CDR2 SQIVND (reference sequence). This CDR3 reads CASSLTGLVETQYF. The CDR3 DNA, read in part, is TGTGCCAGTAGTCTTACAGGGCTCGTAGAGACC.

The sequenced part of the CDR3 DNA is TGCGCCAGCAGTCAATATGGTAGCGGGAGCGTGAAATTGGACGAG. Translated: CASSQYGSGSVKLDE. The full CDR3 protein is CASSQYGSGSVKLDEQYF. V is TRBV23-1 and J is TRBJ2-7; 9 bases align to TRBD2. The CDR3 end is not reached by the read, which stops 3 residues before it; the germline J gene fills it in. TRBV23-1 has ORF status, its function being uncertain. The V and J ends lost 1 base and 5 bases, in that order; junction bases with no gene match: 15. This CDR3 has 18 amino acids.

Only a few counts were recorded for this clone. The CDR3 end falls 3 residues outside the read, so it is completed with the germline J gene. This rearrangement joins TRBV20-1 to TRBJ2-1; possibly TRBD2 for D (7 bases). The V end was cut by 5 bases, the J end by 8 bases, with 28 bases between. This CDR3 has 17 residues. Germline CDR1 and CDR2: DFQATT and SNEGSKA (reference sequence). This CDR3 reads CSAQRAGASGSFYEQFF. The CDR3 DNA, read in part, is TGCAGTGCTCAGAGAGCAGGGGCTAGCGGCAGCTTCTATGAG.

This clone was observed a few times. The CDR3 sequence: CASHKGSGRFETQYF. The CDR3 bases that were read are TGCGCCAGCCACAAAGGCAGCGGGAGATTTGAGACC. The chain combines TRBV10-1 with TRBJ2-5; 8 bases are a match to TRBD2. The read stops 3 residues short of the end of the CDR3; the missing end is completed from the germline J gene. J gave up 5 bases and V 8 bases, and 13 bases lay outside the gene matches. The CDR3 totals 15 residues. CDR1 is WNHNN and CDR2 is SYGVQD in the germline V gene (reference sequence).

As to this clone: The read stops 3 residues short of the end of the CDR3; the missing end is completed from the germline J gene. The chain carries TRBV19 and TRBJ2-7, with D possibly matching TRBD1 (5 bases). Trimming cost V 3 bases and J 6 bases, with 12 bases left between them. CDR1 LNHDA and CDR2 SQIVND come from the germline V gene (reference sequence). The CDR3 is made up of 13 amino acids. The part of the CDR3 DNA that was read is TGTGCCAGTAGTATCGCGACAGTAGCCGAG. Its protein product is CASSIATVAE. The complete CDR3 sequence is CASSIATVAEQYF.

Of note for this clone: The CDR3 goes on 3 residues after the read ends, and that part is filled in from the germline J gene. J is TRBJ2-1 and V is TRBV7-8, with D hard to call. CDR3 length: 15 amino acids. Germline V lookup: CDR1 SGHVS, CDR2 FQNEAQ. The germline V and J ends were trimmed by 3 bases and 0 bases, with 9 bases remaining between them. CDR3 amino acids: CASSLGSFSYNEQFF. The part of the CDR3 DNA that was read is TGTGCCAGCAGCTTGGGCAGCTTCTCCTACAATGAG.

On this clone: The CDR3 end is not reached by the read, which stops 3 residues before it; the germline J gene fills it in. The chain has TRBV2 and TRBJ2-7; the match to TRBD1 covers 7 bases. The CDR3 is made up of 13 amino acids. Germline values: CDR1 SNHLY, CDR2 FYNNEI. The J segment lost 2 bases and the V segment lost 7 bases, leaving 5 bases of the junction unmatched. CDR3 amino acids: CASTRDRAYEQYF. The CDR3 bases that were read are TGTGCCAGCACTCGGGACAGAGCCTACGAG.

This clone has more than one count but fewer than ten. With the read ending 3 residues before the CDR3 end, the germline J gene is used to fill in that end. The chain links TRBV7-2 to TRBJ2-5; weak D call: TRBD1 (5 bases). The CDR3 sequence is 15 residues long. Germline V CDR1 and CDR2: SGHTA, FQGNSA. V gave up 5 bases and J gave up 1 base, with 14 bases separating them. This CDR3 reads CASSRQGSSQETQYF. The CDR3 bases that were read are TGTGCCAGCAGCCGGCAGGGCAGTAGCCAAGAGACC.

About this clone itself: The read ends 3 residues shy of where the CDR3 ends; the end is completed using the germline J gene. The chain recombines TRBV7-3 with TRBJ2-2; TRBD2 might be the D (6 bases). This CDR3 comprises 16 residues. The V end was cut by 1 base, the J end by 6 bases, with 15 bases between. CDR1 SGHTA and CDR2 FQGTGA come from the germline V gene. The CDR3: CASSLMAPGDSGELFF. The part of the CDR3 DNA that was read is TGTGCCAGCAGCTTAATGGCTCCGGGGGACTCCGGGGAG.